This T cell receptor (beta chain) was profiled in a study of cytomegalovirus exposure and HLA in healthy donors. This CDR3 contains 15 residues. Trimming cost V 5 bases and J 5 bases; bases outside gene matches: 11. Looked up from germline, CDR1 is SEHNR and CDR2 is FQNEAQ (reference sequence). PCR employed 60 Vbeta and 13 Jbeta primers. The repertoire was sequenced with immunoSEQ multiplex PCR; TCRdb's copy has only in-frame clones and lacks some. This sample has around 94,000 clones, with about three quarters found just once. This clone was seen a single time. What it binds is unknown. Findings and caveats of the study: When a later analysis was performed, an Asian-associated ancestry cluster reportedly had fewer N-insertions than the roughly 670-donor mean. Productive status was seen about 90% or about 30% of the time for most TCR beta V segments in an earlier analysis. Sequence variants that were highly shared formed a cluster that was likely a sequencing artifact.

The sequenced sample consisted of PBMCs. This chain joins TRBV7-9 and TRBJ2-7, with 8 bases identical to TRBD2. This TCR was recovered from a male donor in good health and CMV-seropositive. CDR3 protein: CASSPPDGRAHEQYF. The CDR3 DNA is TGTGCCAGCAGCCCGCCAGACGGGAGGGCCCACGAGCAGTACTTC.